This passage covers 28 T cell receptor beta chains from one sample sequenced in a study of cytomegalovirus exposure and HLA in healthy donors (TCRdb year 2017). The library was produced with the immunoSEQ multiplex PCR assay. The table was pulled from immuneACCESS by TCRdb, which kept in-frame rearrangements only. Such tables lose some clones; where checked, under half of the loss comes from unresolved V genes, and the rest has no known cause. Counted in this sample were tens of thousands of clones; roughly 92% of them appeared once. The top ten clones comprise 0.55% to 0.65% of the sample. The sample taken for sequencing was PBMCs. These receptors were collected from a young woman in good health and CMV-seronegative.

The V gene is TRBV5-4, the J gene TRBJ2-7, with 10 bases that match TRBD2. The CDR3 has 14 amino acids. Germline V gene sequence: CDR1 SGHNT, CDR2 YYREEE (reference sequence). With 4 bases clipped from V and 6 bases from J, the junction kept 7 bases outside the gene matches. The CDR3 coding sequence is TGTGCCAGCAGCCCCGGGACTAGCGACTTCGAGCAGTACTTC. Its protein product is CASSPGTSDFEQYF.

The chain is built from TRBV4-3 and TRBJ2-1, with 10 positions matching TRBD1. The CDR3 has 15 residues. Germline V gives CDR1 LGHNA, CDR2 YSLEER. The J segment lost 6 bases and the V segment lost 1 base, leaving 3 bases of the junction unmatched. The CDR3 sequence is CASSQARTGGNEQFF. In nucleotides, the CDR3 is TGCGCCAGCAGCCAAGCCCGGACAGGGGGCAATGAGCAGTTCTTC.

In DNA, the CDR3 is TGTGCCAGCTCACTATCGGGACAGGGAATGACTGAAGCTTTCTTT. Amino acid sequence: CASSLSGQGMTEAFF. The rearrangement links TRBV18 to TRBJ1-1; 9 bases map to TRBD1. CDR1 is KGHSH, CDR2 LQKENI, per germline. Trimming cost V 4 bases and J 5 bases; bases outside gene matches: 8. This CDR3 is 15 amino acids long.

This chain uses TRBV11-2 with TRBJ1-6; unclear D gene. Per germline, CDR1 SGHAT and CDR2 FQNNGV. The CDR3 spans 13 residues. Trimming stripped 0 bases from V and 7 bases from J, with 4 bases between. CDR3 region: CASSLDRNSPLHF. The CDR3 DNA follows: TGTGCCAGCAGCTTAGATCGGAATTCACCCCTCCACTTT.

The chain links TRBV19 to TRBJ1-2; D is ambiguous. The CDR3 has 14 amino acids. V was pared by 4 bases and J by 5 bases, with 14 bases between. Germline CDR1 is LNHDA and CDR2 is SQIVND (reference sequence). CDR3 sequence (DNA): TGTGCCAGTAGTAGGAACACGGGAGTTTATGGCTACACCTTC. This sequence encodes CASSRNTGVYGYTF.

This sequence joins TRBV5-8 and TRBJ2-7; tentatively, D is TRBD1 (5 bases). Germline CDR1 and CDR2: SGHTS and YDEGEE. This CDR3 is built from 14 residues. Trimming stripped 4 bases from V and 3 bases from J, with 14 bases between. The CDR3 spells CASSRNPQVYEQYF. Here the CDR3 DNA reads TGTGCCAGCAGCCGAAACCCACAGGTCTACGAGCAGTACTTC.

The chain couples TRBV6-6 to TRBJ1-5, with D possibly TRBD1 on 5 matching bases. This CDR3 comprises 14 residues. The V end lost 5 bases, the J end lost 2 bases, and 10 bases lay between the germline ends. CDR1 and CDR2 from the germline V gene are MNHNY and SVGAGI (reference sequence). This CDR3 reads CASSTPGGNQPQHF. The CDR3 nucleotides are TGTGCCAGCAGTACCCCGGGGGGCAATCAGCCCCAGCATTTT.

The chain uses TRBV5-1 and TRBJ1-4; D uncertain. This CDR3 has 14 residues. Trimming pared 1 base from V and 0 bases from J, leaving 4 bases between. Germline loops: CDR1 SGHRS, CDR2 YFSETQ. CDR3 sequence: CASSLSATNEKLFF. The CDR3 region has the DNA TGCGCCAGCAGCTTGTCAGCAACTAATGAAAAACTGTTTTTT.

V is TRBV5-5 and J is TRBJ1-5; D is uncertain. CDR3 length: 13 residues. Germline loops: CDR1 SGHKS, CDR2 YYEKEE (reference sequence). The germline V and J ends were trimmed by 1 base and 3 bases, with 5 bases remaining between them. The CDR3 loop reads CASSLLSNQPQHF. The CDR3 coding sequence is TGTGCCAGCAGCTTGTTATCCAATCAGCCCCAGCATTTT.

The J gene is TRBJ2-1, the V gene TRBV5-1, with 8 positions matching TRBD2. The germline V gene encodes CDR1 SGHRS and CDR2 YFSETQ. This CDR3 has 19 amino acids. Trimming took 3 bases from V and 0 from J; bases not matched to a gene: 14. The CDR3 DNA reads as TGCGCCAGCAGCTCAATAGCGGGGAAGTCTAGGAGCTCCTACAATGAGCAGTTCTTC. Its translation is CASSSIAGKSRSSYNEQFF.

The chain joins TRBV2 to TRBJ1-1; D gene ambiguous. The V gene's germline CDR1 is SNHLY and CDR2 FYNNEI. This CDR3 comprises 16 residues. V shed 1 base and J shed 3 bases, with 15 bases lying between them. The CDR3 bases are TGTGCCAGCAGTGAAGTTTGGGAGGGATGGGACACTGAAGCTTTCTTT. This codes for CASSEVWEGWDTEAFF.

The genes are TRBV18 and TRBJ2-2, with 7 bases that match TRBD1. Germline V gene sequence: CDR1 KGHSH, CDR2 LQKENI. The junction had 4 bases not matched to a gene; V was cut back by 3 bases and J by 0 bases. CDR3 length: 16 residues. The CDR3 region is CASSPRTGANTGELFF. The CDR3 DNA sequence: TGTGCCAGCTCACCCCGGACAGGCGCGAACACCGGGGAGCTGTTTTTT.

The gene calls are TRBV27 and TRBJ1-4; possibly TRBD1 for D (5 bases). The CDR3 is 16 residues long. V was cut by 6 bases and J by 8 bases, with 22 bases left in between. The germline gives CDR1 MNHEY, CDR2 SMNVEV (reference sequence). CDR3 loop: CASSTPGGAGVEKLFF. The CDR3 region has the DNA TGTGCCAGCAGCACACCCGGCGGGGCGGGGGTAGAAAAACTGTTTTTT.

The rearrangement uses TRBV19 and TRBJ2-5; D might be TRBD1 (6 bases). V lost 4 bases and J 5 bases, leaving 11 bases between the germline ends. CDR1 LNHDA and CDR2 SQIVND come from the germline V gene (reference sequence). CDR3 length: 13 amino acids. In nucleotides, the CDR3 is TGTGCCAGTAGTAAAGGGGGAATTGAGACCCAGTACTTC. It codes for CASSKGGIETQYF. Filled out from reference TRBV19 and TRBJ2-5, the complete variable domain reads DGGITQSPKYLFRKEGQNVTLSCEQNLNHDAMYWYRQDPGQGLRLIYYSQIVNDFQKGDIAEGYSVSREKKESFPLTVTSAQKNPTAFYLCASSKGGIETQYFGPGTRLLVL.

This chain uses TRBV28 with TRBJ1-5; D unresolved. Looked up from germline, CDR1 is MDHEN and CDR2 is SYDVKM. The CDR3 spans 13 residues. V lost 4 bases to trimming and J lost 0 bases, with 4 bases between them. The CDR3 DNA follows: TGTGCCAGCAGTTCTTATAGCAATCAGCCCCAGCATTTT. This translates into CASSSYSNQPQHF.

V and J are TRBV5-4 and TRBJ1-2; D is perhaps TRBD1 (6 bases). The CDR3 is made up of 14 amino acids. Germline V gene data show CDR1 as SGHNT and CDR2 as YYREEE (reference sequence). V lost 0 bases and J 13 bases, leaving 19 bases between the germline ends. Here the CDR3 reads CASSLVGEGGNPTF. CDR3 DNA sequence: TGTGCCAGCAGCTTGGTCGGGGAGGGGGGGAATCCCACCTTC.

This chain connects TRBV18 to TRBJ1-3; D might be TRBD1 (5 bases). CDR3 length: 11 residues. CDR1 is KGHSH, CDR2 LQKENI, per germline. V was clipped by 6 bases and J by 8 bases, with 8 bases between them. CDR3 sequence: CASSPGDTIYF. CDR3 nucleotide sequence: TGTGCCAGCTCCCCGGGGGACACCATATATTTT. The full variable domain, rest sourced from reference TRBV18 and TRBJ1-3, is NAGVMQNPRHLVRRRGQEARLRCSPMKGHSHVYWYRQLPEEGLKFMVYLQKENIIDESGMPKERFSAEFPKEGPSILRIQQVVRGDSAAYFCASSPGDTIYFGEGSWLTVV.

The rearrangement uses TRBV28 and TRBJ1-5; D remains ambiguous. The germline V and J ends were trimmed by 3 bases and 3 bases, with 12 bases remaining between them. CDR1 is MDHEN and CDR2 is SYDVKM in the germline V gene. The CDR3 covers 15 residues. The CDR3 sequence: CASSFIRRVNQPQHF. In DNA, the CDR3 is TGTGCCAGCAGTTTCATAAGGAGAGTCAATCAGCCCCAGCATTTT. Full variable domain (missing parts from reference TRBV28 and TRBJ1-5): DVKVTQSSRYLVKRTGEKVFLECVQDMDHENMFWYRQDPGLGLRLIYFSYDVKMKEKGDIPEGYSVSREKKERFSLILESASTNQTSMYLCASSFIRRVNQPQHFGDGTRLSIL.

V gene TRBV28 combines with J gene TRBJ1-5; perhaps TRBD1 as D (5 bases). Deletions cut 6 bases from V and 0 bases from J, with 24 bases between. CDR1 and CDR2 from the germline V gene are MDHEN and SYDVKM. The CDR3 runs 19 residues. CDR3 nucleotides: TGTGCCAGCAGGCCGTCGGGGGGTGATAGACCAAATAGCAATCAGCCCCAGCATTTT. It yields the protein CASRPSGGDRPNSNQPQHF.

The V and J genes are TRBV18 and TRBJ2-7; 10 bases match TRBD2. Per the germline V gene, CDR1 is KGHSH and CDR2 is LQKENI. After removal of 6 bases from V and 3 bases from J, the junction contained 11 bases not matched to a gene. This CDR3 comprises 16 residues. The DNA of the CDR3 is TGTGCCAGCTCGTCCCCGAGAAGCGGGGGGGACTACGAGCAGTACTTC. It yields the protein CASSSPRSGGDYEQYF.

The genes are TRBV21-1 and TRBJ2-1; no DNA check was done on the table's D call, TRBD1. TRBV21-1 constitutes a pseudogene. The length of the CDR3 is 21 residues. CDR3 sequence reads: CASSKDTRDRQAMSSYNEQFF. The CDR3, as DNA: TGTGCCAGCAGCAAAGACACGCGGGACAGGCAAGCGATGAGCTCCTACAATGAGCAGTTCTTC.

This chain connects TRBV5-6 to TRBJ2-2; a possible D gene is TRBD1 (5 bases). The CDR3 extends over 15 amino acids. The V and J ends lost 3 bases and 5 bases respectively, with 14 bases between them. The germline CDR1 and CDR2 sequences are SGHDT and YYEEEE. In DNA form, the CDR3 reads TGTGCCAGCAGCTCGCAGGGCCGATGGACCGGGGAGCTGTTTTTT. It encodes CASSSQGRWTGELFF.

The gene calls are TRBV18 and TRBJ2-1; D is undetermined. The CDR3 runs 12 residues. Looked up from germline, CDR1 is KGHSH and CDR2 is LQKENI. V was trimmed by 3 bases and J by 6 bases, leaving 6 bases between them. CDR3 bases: TGTGCCAGCTCACCCAGATCCAATGAGCAGTTCTTC. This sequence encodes CASSPRSNEQFF.

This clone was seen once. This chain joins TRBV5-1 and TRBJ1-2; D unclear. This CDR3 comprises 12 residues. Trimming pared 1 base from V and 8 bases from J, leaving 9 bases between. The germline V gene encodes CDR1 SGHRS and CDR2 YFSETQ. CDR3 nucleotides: TGCGCCAGCAGCTTGAATGCAGGAGGCTACACCTTC. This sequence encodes CASSLNAGGYTF.

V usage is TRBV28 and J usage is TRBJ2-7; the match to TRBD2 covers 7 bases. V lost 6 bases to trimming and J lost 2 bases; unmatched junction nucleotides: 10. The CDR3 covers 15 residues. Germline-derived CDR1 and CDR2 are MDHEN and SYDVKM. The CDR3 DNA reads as TGTGCCAGCAGCACGGCCGGGACTATCGCCTACGAGCAGTACTTC. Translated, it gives CASSTAGTIAYEQYF. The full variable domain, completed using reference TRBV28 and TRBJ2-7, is DVKVTQSSRYLVKRTGEKVFLECVQDMDHENMFWYRQDPGLGLRLIYFSYDVKMKEKGDIPEGYSVSREKKERFSLILESASTNQTSMYLCASSTAGTIAYEQYFGPGTRLTVT.

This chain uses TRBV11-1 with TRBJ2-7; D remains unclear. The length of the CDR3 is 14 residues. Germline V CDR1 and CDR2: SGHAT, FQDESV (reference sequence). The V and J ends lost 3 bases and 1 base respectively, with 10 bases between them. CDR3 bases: TGTGCCAGCAGCTTCCCAGGAACATCCTACGAGCAGTACTTC. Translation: CASSFPGTSYEQYF.

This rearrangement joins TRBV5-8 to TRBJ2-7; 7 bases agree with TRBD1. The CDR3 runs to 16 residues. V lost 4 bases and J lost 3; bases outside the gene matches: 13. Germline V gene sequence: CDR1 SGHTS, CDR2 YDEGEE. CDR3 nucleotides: TGTGCCAGCAGCCCTTCGAGGACAGGATGGGTCTACGAGCAGTACTTC. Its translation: CASSPSRTGWVYEQYF. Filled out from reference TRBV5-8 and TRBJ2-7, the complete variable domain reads EAGVTQSPTHLIKTRGQQATLRCSPISGHTSVYWYQQALGLGLQFLLWYDEGEERNRGNFPPRFSGRQFPNYSSELNVNALELEDSALYLCASSPSRTGWVYEQYFGPGTRLTVT.

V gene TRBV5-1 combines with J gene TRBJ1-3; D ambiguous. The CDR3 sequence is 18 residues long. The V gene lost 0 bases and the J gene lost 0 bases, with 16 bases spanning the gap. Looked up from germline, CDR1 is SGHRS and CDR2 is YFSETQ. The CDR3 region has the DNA TGCGCCAGCAGCTTGGCAGGCGGACTATTTACCTCTGGAAACACCATATATTTT. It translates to CASSLAGGLFTSGNTIYF.